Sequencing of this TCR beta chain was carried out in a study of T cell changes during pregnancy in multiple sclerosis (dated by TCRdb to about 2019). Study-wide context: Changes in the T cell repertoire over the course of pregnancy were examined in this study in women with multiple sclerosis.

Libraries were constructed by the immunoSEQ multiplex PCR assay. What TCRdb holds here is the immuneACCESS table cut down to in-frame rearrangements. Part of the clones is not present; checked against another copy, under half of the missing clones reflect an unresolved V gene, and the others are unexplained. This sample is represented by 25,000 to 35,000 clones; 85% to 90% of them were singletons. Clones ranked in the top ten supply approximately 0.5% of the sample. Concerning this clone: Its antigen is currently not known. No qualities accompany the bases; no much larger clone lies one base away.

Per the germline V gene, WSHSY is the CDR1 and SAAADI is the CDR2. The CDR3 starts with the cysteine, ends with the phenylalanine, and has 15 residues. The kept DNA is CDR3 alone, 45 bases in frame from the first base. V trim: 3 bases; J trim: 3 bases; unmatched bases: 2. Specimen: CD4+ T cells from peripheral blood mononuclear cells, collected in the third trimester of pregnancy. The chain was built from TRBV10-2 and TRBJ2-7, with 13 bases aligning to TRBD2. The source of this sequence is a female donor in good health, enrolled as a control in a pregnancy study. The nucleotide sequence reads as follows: TGCGCCAGCAGTGAACTAGCGGGAGGGATCTACGAGCAGTACTTC. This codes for CASSELAGGIYEQYF.